The following is a T cell receptor (beta chain) sequence with its context. CDR3 length: 13 residues. Trimming took off 4 bases at V and 3 bases at J, with 9 bases between the two ends. Germline CDR1 is SQVTM and CDR2 is ANQGSEA. Terminally differentiated effector memory CD45RA+ cells were excluded by CCR7 positive selection of CD45RO-negative cells. HIV-negative, healthy adults without recent acute infections or vaccinations were the donors. The data belong to a study of shared clonotypes between healthy human individuals. Using immunoSEQ multiplex PCR, the repertoire was profiled, and TCRdb retains in-frame clones only, with some absent. The sample contains around 2.1 million clones, 90% to 95% of which appear only once.

The genes are TRBV29-1 and TRBJ2-2; tentatively, D is TRBD1 (6 bases). The sequence derives from a man aged 18 to 29 in good health. Some clones in this sample may be carry-over from other donors' samples. The sample taken for sequencing was naive CD8+ T cells from PBMCs. The CDR3 bases are TGCAGCGTTGTAGCAGGGGACACCGGGGAGCTGTTTTTT. This gives the protein CSVVAGDTGELFF.